The present T cell receptor beta chain was sequenced within a study of T cells in Graves' hyperthyroidism and ophthalmopathy. Overall study context: Blood was drawn when the patient was first diagnosed and still untreated.

From RNA transcripts, TCR beta CDR3 regions were amplified. Using the HTBI primer set, a first-round RT-PCR was run on the TCR CDR3. Each CDR3 protein is one row after TCRdb ran MiXCR on the multiplex PCR reads. The repertoire has about 420,000 distinct CDR3 sequences, roughly 15% of them found once; the top ten carry about 5%. Findings of the study overall: Blood held most thyroid clonotypes expanded above 0.001 frequency. The model predicted ophthalmopathy a median roughly six months before onset.

This clonotype was recorded a few times. Its antigen is as yet unknown. Per the germline V gene, CDR1 is SGHVS and CDR2 is FNYEAQ. V dropped 5 bases and J dropped 3; count of bases not matched to a gene: 9. CDR3 length equals 16 residues. The chain uses TRBV7-6 and TRBJ2-1; 8 nucleotides agree with TRBD1. The sample consisted of blood. This TCR derives from a woman aged 18-35 years with Graves' hyperthyroidism. The CDR3 nucleotides read TGTGCCAGCAGCCCCGTGGACAGGGTGGACTACAATGAGCAGTTCTTC. Protein: CASSPVDRVDYNEQFF.